This T cell receptor beta chain was captured in a study of PD-1 blockade in mismatch repair-deficient tumors. Germline CDR1 reads SGHNT; CDR2 reads YENEEA. The CDR3 is 15 amino acids. V was shortened by 6 bases and J by 0 bases, with 14 bases between the two germline ends. Repertoires were generated with immunoSEQ multiplex PCR, while TCRdb's copy carries only in-frame clones and drops some. The data show 70,000 to 90,000 clones, approximately 81% seen once. This receptor was identified in an adult with mismatch repair-deficient cancer. The chain joins TRBV11-3 to TRBJ2-5, with D unclear. Material: peripheral blood, obtained 44 weeks after starting pembrolizumab. The CDR3 region has the DNA TGTGCCAGCAGTCCCGGCCAAACGTACCAAGAGACCCAGTACTTC. Protein sequence: CASSPGQTYQETQYF.